The TCR beta chain described here comes from a study of cytomegalovirus exposure and HLA in healthy donors. Findings and caveats of the study: There were several of the most significant clusters that appeared linked to common viral pathogens in a later analysis. A later analysis revealed that TCR association rates differed between HLA loci, peaking at DRB1 and bottoming out at HLA-C.

The PCR had 60 Vbeta and 13 Jbeta primers. Only in-frame clones appear in the TCRdb table, and some are missing; sequencing was by immunoSEQ multiplex PCR. The sample holds nearly 110,000 clones, about two thirds seen once. This clone appeared a few times. The antigen remains unidentified. V shed 1 base and J shed 6 bases, with 7 bases lying between them. Germline V lookup: CDR1 SGHKS, CDR2 YYEKEE (reference sequence). The CDR3 has 12 amino acids. The rearrangement joins TRBV5-5 to TRBJ1-2; D is unclear. The source material was PBMCs. The TCR sequence derives from a female donor in good health and CMV-seronegative. The CDR3 DNA reads as TGTGCCAGCAGCTTGTTGAGGGATGGCTACACCTTC. Translation gives CASSLLRDGYTF.